The present entry profiles one TCR beta chain with its context. A single base separates this from a much larger clone, so it may be a read error. This CDR3 is also generated by other DNA sequences in the sample. This sample stems from a study of shared clonotypes between healthy human individuals. V dropped 0 bases and J dropped 4; count of bases not matched to a gene: 0. This CDR3 contains 14 residues. Per the germline V gene, CDR1 is SGDLS and CDR2 is YYNGEE. Data came from immunoSEQ multiplex PCR; TCRdb stores just in-frame clones and leaves some out. The sample has about 490,000 clones; roughly 85% are singletons.

Specimen: PBMCs. The chain employs TRBV9 and TRBJ2-2, with 7 nucleotides matching TRBD1. The sequence derives from a woman in her thirties or forties in good health. Some clones in this sample may be carry-over from other donors' samples. The CDR3 nucleotides are TGTGCCAGCAGCGTAGAGGGGGCCACCGGGGAGCTGTTTTTT. Amino acids: CASSVEGATGELFF.